A single TCR beta chain is shown here with its context. This sample stems from a study of T cell changes during pregnancy in multiple sclerosis. The CDR3 has 14 residues. Germline assignment: CDR1 SNHLY and CDR2 FYNNEI. V was shortened by 0 bases and J by 2 bases, with 8 bases between the two germline ends. Profiling relied on immunoSEQ multiplex PCR, and the TCRdb table lists in-frame clones only, not all of them. The sample lists about 31,000 clones; just over 90% were seen once. This TCR was recovered from a female donor with multiple sclerosis, enrolled in a pregnancy study. The sample consisted of CD8+ T cells from peripheral blood mononuclear cells, taken in the second trimester of pregnancy. This sequence joins TRBV2 and TRBJ2-7; no clear D. CDR3 coding DNA: TGTGCCAGCAGTGAAGCGTTGGCAACCTACGAGCAGTACTTC. Its protein is CASSEALATYEQYF.